This T cell receptor beta chain was identified in a study of blood T cell repertoires in COVID-19. At the level of the study: Samples representing acute and convalescent COVID-19 were sourced from the United States, Italy and Spain.

Sequencing used immunoSEQ multiplex PCR; TCRdb keeps in-frame clones, though not all of them. The sample holds a few hundred thousand clones, roughly 88% seen once. Those enrolled, adults aged 18 to 89 years, came from under 25 US areas. Recovered status applied to Cohort 3 donors who had two consecutive negative PCRs. It also applied to those with clearance or with symptom resolution. The V gene end was trimmed by 5 bases and the J gene end by 4 bases; junction bases not matched to a gene: 12. Germline V gives CDR1 SEHNR, CDR2 FQNEAQ (reference sequence). This CDR3 has 17 residues. The chain couples TRBV7-9 to TRBJ1-2; 11 bases match TRBD1. This clonotype was sampled from a man in his thirties or forties who had recovered from COVID-19. What was sequenced was PBMCs or T cells enriched from blood (not recorded which). This CDR3 is CASSPDRGRIFGYGYTF. The CDR3 DNA reads as TGTGCCAGCAGCCCGGACAGGGGGCGCATATTCGGCTATGGCTACACCTTC.